One and the same sample provided the 25 T cell receptor beta chains below, sequenced in a study of metastatic and nonmetastatic thyroid tumors. Thyroid surgery had not been preceded by any treatment in any patient. TCRdb reassembled clones from the PCR reads with MiXCR. The table shows tens of thousands of clones, with about 15% occurring only once. The specimen sequenced was blood. These receptors all stem from a female donor with papillary thyroid cancer or a benign thyroid nodule (not recorded which). Some clones in this sample may be carry-over from other donors' samples.

This clone has at least ten counts. This chain uses TRBV7-6 with TRBJ2-5, with no clear D. The germline CDR1 and CDR2 sequences are SGHVS and FNYEAQ. CDR3 size: 13 residues. V dropped 5 bases and J dropped 5 bases, with 12 bases sitting between them. CDR3 DNA sequence: TGTGCCAGCAGCGGTAGGGTCGGGGAGACCCAGTACTTC. The encoded protein is CASSGRVGETQYF. Supplemented by reference TRBV7-6 and TRBJ2-5, the full variable domain reads GAGVSQSPRYKVTKRGQDVALRCDPISGHVSLYWYRQALGQGPEFLTYFNYEAQQDKSGLPNDRFSAERPEGSISTLTIQRTEQRDSAMYRCASSGRVGETQYFGPGTRLLVL.

The chain is built from TRBV9 and TRBJ2-1; D is unresolved. CDR1 and CDR2 (germline): SGDLS, YYNGEE. Trimming took 4 bases from V and 6 from J, leaving 17 bases between them. This CDR3 has 15 residues. Here the CDR3 reads CASSISWSACNEQFF. For the CDR3, the DNA is TGTGCCAGCAGCATTAGCTGGTCGGCGTGCAATGAGCAGTTCTTC.

For this clone: A much bigger clone sits one base away, suggesting this may be a read error. The chain recombines TRBV4-1 with TRBJ2-7; the match to TRBD2 covers 8 bases. CDR1 MGHRA and CDR2 YSYEKL come from the germline V gene. After removal of 7 bases from V and 4 bases from J, the junction contained 9 bases not matched to a gene. This CDR3 contains 14 residues. The CDR3 nucleotides are TGCGCCAGCATCCCCCCGGGGGGGGTTTACGAGCAGTACTTC. It translates to CASIPPGGVYEQYF.

This clone appeared many times. The chain links TRBV11-2 to TRBJ2-3; tentatively, D is TRBD1 or TRBD2 (6 bases each). This CDR3 has 18 residues. In germline, CDR1 is SGHAT, CDR2 FQNNGV. Trimming stripped 5 bases from V and 0 bases from J, with 21 bases between. The CDR3 here is CASSPYGRGGESTDTQYF. CDR3 DNA: TGTGCCAGCAGCCCGTATGGCAGGGGAGGTGAGAGCACAGATACGCAGTATTTT.

In this sample, this clone turned up many times. The V and J genes are TRBV20-1 and TRBJ1-5; D is unclear. Trimming removed 6 bases from V and 2 bases from J, with 11 bases in between. Germline CDR1 DFQATT, CDR2 SNEGSKA (reference sequence). The length of the CDR3 is 13 residues. As DNA, the CDR3 is TGCAGTGCCGGGGTGGGTGGCAATCAGCCCCAGCATTTT. As protein: CSAGVGGNQPQHF.

Details on this clone: Given a much more abundant clone one base away, this may be a read error. The rearrangement links TRBV5-1 to TRBJ2-6, with D hard to call. From germline, CDR1 is SGHRS and CDR2 YFSETQ. CDR3 length: 16 residues. The CDR3 loop reads CASSLAGGSGSNVLTF. In DNA, the CDR3 is TGCGCCAGCAGCTTGGCGGGTGGATCTGGGTCCAACGTCCTGACTTTC.

Comment on this clone: A much bigger clone sits one base away, suggesting this may be a read error. The chain employs TRBV5-5 and TRBJ2-1; D is uncertain. The CDR3 extends over 13 amino acids. The V gene lost 4 bases and the J gene lost 4 bases, with 9 bases spanning the gap. Germline V CDR1 and CDR2: SGHKS, YYEKEE (reference sequence). In nucleotides, the CDR3 is TGTGCCAGCAGCACATACAGTTACAATGAGCAGTTCTTC. Its protein product is CASSTYSYNEQFF.

This clone was seen more than once but under ten times. The rearrangement links TRBV10-3 to TRBJ2-7; 9 bases agree with TRBD2. This CDR3 is built from 17 residues. Germline CDR1 reads ENHRY; CDR2 reads SYGVKD. Trimming took 2 bases from V and 2 from J; bases not matched to a gene: 10. CDR3 bases: TGTGCCATCAGTGAGACCCCGCGGGGGGGGAGTACCTACGAGCAGTACTTC. Protein sequence: CAISETPRGGSTYEQYF.

This clone has more than one count but fewer than ten. This chain links TRBV28 with TRBJ2-2; D not certain. V was shortened by 7 bases and J by 0 bases, with 9 bases between the two germline ends. The CDR3 contains 14 residues. From germline, CDR1 is MDHEN and CDR2 SYDVKM. The CDR3 sequence is CASTKTANTGELFF. DNA for the CDR3: TGTGCCAGCACCAAGACGGCGAACACCGGGGAGCTGTTTTTT.

The table lists this clone with many counts. J is TRBJ1-2 and V is TRBV30; D might be TRBD1 (6 bases). The V end lost 0 bases, the J end lost 6 bases, and 17 bases lay between the germline ends. The CDR3 extends over 15 amino acids. Germline CDR1 reads GTSNPN; CDR2 reads SVGIG (reference sequence). The CDR3 DNA is TGTGCCTGGAGTGTAAGGGACACCCGACGGGATGGCTACACCTTC. Encoded protein: CAWSVRDTRRDGYTF.

This clone was seen many times. The junction differs from germline at one of its ends, possibly a read error. V gene TRBV28 combines with J gene TRBJ2-1; TRBD2 aligns across 11 bases. The CDR3 is made up of 17 amino acids. Germline CDR1 and CDR2: MDHEN and SYDVKM. CDR3 protein: CASSSTSGGPFYNEHFF. As DNA, the CDR3 is TGTGCCAGCAGTTCAACTAGCGGGGGTCCCTTCTACAATGAGCATTTCTTC.

The sample holds many counts of this clone. The chain is built from TRBV28 and TRBJ1-1, with D maybe TRBD1 (5 bases). Germline V gene lookup returns CDR1 MDHEN and CDR2 SYDVKM. V dropped 3 bases and J dropped 2 bases, with 16 bases sitting between them. The CDR3 spans 16 residues. CDR3 residues: CASSFLPGRGNTEAFF. The DNA for the CDR3 is TGTGCCAGCAGTTTCCTCCCGGGTAGGGGAAACACTGAAGCTTTCTTT.

This clone has ten or more counts. The chain has TRBV14 and TRBJ2-7, with D perhaps matching TRBD2 (5 bases). This CDR3 is built from 17 residues. V was clipped by 5 bases and J by 3 bases, with 23 bases between them. Germline V gives CDR1 SGHDN, CDR2 FVKESK. The CDR3 DNA reads TGTGCCAGCAGCTCGGTGTCTAGCTGGGGATCAGGCTACGAGCAGTACTTC. As protein: CASSSVSSWGSGYEQYF.

This clone was detected only once. At one boundary the junction diverges from the germline segment, which might be a read error. V and J are TRBV7-8 and TRBJ2-2, with D uncertain. The CDR3 totals 13 residues. The germline gives CDR1 SGHVS, CDR2 FQNEAQ. The CDR3 region has the DNA TGTGCCGGCAGCTCCTACCCATCCGGGGAGCTGTTTTTT. This translates into CAGSSYPSGELFF.

This clone was picked up many times. This chain uses TRBV5-6 with TRBJ2-7; D gene unclear. Per the germline V gene, CDR1 is SGHDT and CDR2 is YYEEEE. This CDR3 is 13 amino acids long. V lost 1 base, J lost 7 bases, and 12 bases lay in between. CDR3 nucleotides: TGTGCCAGCAGCTTGTGGATTGGGGTGGAGCAGTACTTC. Amino acids: CASSLWIGVEQYF.

This clone has ten or more counts. The chain links TRBV6-2 or TRBV6-3 to TRBJ1-3; D is uncertain. The CDR3 has 15 amino acids. The V gene lost 8 bases and the J gene lost 4 bases, with 18 bases spanning the gap. Germline loops: CDR1 MNHEY, CDR2 SVGEGT. As DNA, the CDR3 is TGTGCCAGCCAGAGAAGATCCAAGGCGGGAAACACCATATATTTT. Protein sequence: CASQRRSKAGNTIYF.

This clone has at least ten counts. The same CDR3 arises from other DNA sequences in this sample as well. The CDR3 here is CASAGLTGTRSEKLFF. CDR3 DNA sequence: TGTGCCAGCGCGGGCCTTACCGGGACAAGGAGTGAAAAACTGTTTTTT. The rearrangement links TRBV2 to TRBJ1-4; a weak D match, TRBD1 (6 bases). This CDR3 is 16 amino acids long. Trimming took 8 bases from V and 7 from J, leaving 23 bases between them. From germline, CDR1 is SNHLY and CDR2 FYNNEI.

In this sample, this clone turned up once. This sequence joins TRBV20-1 and TRBJ1-3; no clear D. There are 15 residues in the CDR3. Trimming stripped 5 bases from V and 0 bases from J, with 14 bases between. Germline lookup yields CDR1 DFQATT and CDR2 SNEGSKA (reference sequence). The DNA of the CDR3 is TGCAGTGCTGATCGAGGACGGCCCTCTGGAAACACCATATATTTT. Its translation: CSADRGRPSGNTIYF.

This clone was counted ten times or more. The germline gene is not matched at one end of the junction; a read error may be the cause. CDR3 in amino acids: CASSLGGRETQYF. The CDR3 DNA is TGTGCTAGCAGCTTAGGAGGCCGAGAGACCCAGTACTTC. The gene calls are TRBV7-7 and TRBJ2-5; maybe TRBD2 (5 bases). The length of the CDR3 is 13 residues. Germline CDR1 SSHAT, CDR2 FNYEAQ (reference sequence).

This clone was counted ten times or more. One base away lies a much larger clone, so this may be a sequencing read error. This chain links TRBV10-2 with TRBJ1-2; no clear D. The germline V gene has CDR1 WSHSY and CDR2 SAAADI. V shed 6 bases and J shed 7 bases, with 9 bases lying between them. CDR3 length equals 11 residues. CDR3 coding DNA: TGCGCCAGCAGACAGCAGTGTGGCTACACCTTC. Amino acid sequence: CASRQQCGYTF.

This clone appeared once. A much larger clone differs by one base, so this may be a read error. This chain links TRBV5-1 with TRBJ2-2; D perhaps matches TRBD2 (6 bases). Trimming pared 5 bases from V and 2 bases from J, leaving 16 bases between. Looked up from germline, CDR1 is SGHRS and CDR2 is YFSETQ. CDR3 size: 16 residues. The CDR3 region is CASRNERVANTGELFF. In nucleotides, the CDR3 is TGCGCCAGCAGGAACGAGCGGGTCGCTAACACCGGGGAGCTGTTTTTT.

This clone was picked up many times. This chain connects TRBV7-8 to TRBJ2-3; D is uncertain. With 2 bases removed from V and 2 bases from J, the gap between germline ends came to 2 bases. The CDR3 has 12 residues. Germline V CDR1 and CDR2: SGHVS, FQNEAQ. CDR3 protein: CASSLHTDTQYF. In DNA, the CDR3 is TGTGCCAGCAGCTTACACACAGATACGCAGTATTTT.

Of note for this clone: One base away lies a much larger clone, so this may be a sequencing read error. The chain uses TRBV5-1 and TRBJ2-3, with D perhaps matching TRBD1 or TRBD2 (5 bases each). The CDR3 is 14 residues long. Germline assignment: CDR1 SGHRS and CDR2 YFSETQ. The CDR3 region has the DNA TGCGCCATCAGCTCGGGACCCGGCACAGATACGCAGTATTTT. It encodes CAISSGPGTDTQYF. Combining the CDR3 with reference TRBV5-1 and TRBJ2-3 gives the whole variable domain KAGVTQTPRYLIKTRGQQVTLSCSPISGHRSVSWYQQTPGQGLQFLFEYFSETQRNKGNFPGRFSGRQFSNSRSEMNVSTLELGDSALYLCAISSGPGTDTQYFGPGTRLTVL.

This clone was observed many times. V usage is TRBV30 and J usage is TRBJ1-1; perhaps TRBD1 as D (5 bases). The CDR3 has 17 residues. Germline V gene data show CDR1 as GTSNPN and CDR2 as SVGIG (reference sequence). V shed 2 bases and J shed 3 bases, with 22 bases lying between them. In nucleotides, the CDR3 is TGTGCCTGGAGTTCCTGGACCGGGACCGGTGGGTACACTGAAGCTTTCTTT. This codes for CAWSSWTGTGGYTEAFF.

This clone was picked up many times. The chain carries TRBV7-8 and TRBJ2-4; TRBD2 aligns across 9 bases. Trimming took 5 bases from V and 2 from J; bases not matched to a gene: 4. Germline V gene sequence: CDR1 SGHVS, CDR2 FQNEAQ. This CDR3 comprises 15 residues. For the CDR3, the DNA is TGTGCCAGCAGCCTGAGCGGGGGGCCCAAAAACATTCAGTACTTC. This sequence encodes CASSLSGGPKNIQYF.